This T cell receptor (beta chain) was sequenced during a study of post-analysis software for immune sequencing data. Study conclusions and caveats: Elevated frequency relative to controls characterized roughly five TRBV segments in patients, TRBV5-6, TRBV5-1 and TRBV20-1 among them.

The V and J ends lost 0 bases and 1 base respectively, with 17 bases between them. The CDR3 has 17 residues. Germline loops: CDR1 SGHRS, CDR2 YFSETQ. Note on this clonotype: What it binds is unknown.

Unique molecular identifiers had been added to the TCR beta cDNA libraries. It was from roughly 1 to 10 million T cells that some 500,000 cDNA molecules came. TCRdb itself ran the PCR reads through MiXCR, one entry per CDR3 protein. The sample yields about 770,000 distinct CDR3 sequences, 46% seen once. The receptor's source is a girl aged 10 to 17 with multiple sclerosis. The genes are TRBV5-1 and TRBJ2-7; possible D gene TRBD1, 6 bases. Source material: blood. The CDR3, as DNA: TGCGCCAGCAGCTTGGCTGGGGGCGGCGTCAGGTCCTACGAGCAGTACTTC. Amino acid sequence: CASSLAGGGVRSYEQYF.